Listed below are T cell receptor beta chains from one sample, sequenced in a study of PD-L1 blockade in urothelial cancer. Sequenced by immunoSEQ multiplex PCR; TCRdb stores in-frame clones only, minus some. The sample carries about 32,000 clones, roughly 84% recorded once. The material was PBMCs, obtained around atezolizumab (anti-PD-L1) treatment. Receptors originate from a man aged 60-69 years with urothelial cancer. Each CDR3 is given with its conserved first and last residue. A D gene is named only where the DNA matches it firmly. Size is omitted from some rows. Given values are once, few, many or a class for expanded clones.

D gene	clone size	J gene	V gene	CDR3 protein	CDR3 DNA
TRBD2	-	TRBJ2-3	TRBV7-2	CASGREGRGDTQYF	TGTGCCAGCGGGCGGGAGGGCCGTGGAGATACGCAGTATTTT
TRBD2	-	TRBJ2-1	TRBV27	CASSYKLAGGWKQFF	TGTGCCAGCAGCTACAAACTAGCGGGAGGTTGGAAGCAGTTCTTC
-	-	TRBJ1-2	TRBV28	CASSLWETGRYGYTF	TGTGCCAGCAGTTTATGGGAGACAGGACGCTATGGCTACACCTTC
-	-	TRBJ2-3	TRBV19	CASSIGTSTDTQYF	TGTGCCAGTAGTATAGGGACTAGCACAGATACGCAGTATTTT
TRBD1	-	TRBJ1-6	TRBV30	CAWSASGQGNSPLHF	TGTGCCTGGAGTGCCTCAGGACAGGGTAATTCACCCCTCCACTTT
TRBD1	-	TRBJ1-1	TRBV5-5	CASSLGTGGENTEAFF	TGTGCCAGCAGCTTGGGTACAGGGGGAGAAAACACTGAAGCTTTCTTT
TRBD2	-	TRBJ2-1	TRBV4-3	CASSQAPGLAGATYNEQFF	TGCGCCAGCAGCCAAGCCCCGGGACTAGCGGGGGCAACCTACAATGAGCAGTTCTTC
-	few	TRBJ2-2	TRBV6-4	CASRDGNRATGELFF	TGTGCCAGCAGAGACGGAAACAGGGCCACCGGGGAGCTGTTTTTT
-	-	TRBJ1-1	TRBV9	CASSLRGNTEAFF	TGTGCCAGCAGCCTGCGGGGGAACACTGAAGCTTTCTTT
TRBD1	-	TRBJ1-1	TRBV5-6	CASSGPSTGRTEAFF	TGTGCCAGCAGCGGGCCTTCGACAGGGCGCACTGAAGCTTTCTTT
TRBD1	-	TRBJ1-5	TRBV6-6	CASRQGQVYQPQHF	TGTGCCAGCAGGCAGGGACAGGTCTATCAGCCCCAGCATTTT
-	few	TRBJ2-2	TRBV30	CAWNSAPATGELFF	TGTGCCTGGAACTCAGCGCCTGCGACCGGGGAGCTGTTTTTT
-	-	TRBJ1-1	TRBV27	CASSLSVRGVRDPEAFF	TGTGCCAGCAGTTTAAGTGTGCGGGGTGTTAGGGATCCTGAAGCTTTCTTT
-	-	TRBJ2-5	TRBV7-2	CASSLEFLGETQYF	TGTGCCAGCAGCTTAGAGTTTCTCGGGGAGACCCAGTACTTC
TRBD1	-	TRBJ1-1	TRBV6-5	CASSYRGQGYTEAFF	TGTGCCAGCAGTTACCGGGGACAGGGTTACACTGAAGCTTTCTTT
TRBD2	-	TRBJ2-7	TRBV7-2	CASSSRGGTTYEQYF	TGTGCCAGCAGCTCCCGGGGGGGGACGACCTACGAGCAGTACTTC
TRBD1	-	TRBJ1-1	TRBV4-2	CASSQGTGDTEAFF	TGTGCCAGCAGCCAGGGGACAGGGGACACTGAAGCTTTCTTT
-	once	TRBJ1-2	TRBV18	CASSSKLQQGANYGYTF	TGTGCCAGCTCATCCAAACTTCAACAGGGAGCTAACTATGGCTACACCTTC
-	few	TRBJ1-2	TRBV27	CASSRGGGGYGYTF	TGTGCCAGCAGTCGCGGGGGGGGTGGGTATGGCTACACCTTC
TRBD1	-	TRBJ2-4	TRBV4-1	CASTDGTGDKNIQYF	TGCGCCAGCACCGACGGGACAGGGGACAAAAACATTCAGTACTTC
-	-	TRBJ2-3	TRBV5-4	CASSDRGAGSTDTQYF	TGTGCCAGCAGCGACCGGGGGGCGGGTAGCACAGATACGCAGTATTTT
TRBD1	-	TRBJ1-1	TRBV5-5	CASRPPGQMNTEAFF	TGTGCCAGCAGGCCCCCGGGACAGATGAACACTGAAGCTTTCTTT